The rows below give T cell receptor beta chains drawn from one sample of a study of blood T cell repertoires in COVID-19. Data came from immunoSEQ multiplex PCR; TCRdb stores just in-frame clones and leaves some out. The repertoire holds hundreds of thousands of clones, about 88% seen once, with 3% in the top ten. The sequencing input was PBMCs or T cells enriched from blood (not recorded which). These receptor sequences come from a woman aged 45-65 years who had recovered from COVID-19. Each CDR3 is given with its conserved first and last residue. Each record gives: D gene, CDR3 length, V gene, J gene, clone size, CDR3 protein, CDR3 DNA. D genes are given only for firm matches. Some rows have no size entry. The others give once, few or many, or a class for an expanded clone.

-	14	TRBV19	TRBJ1-1	-	CASSFPDRSTEAFF	TGTGCCAGTAGTTTCCCGGACAGAAGTACTGAAGCTTTCTTT
-	14	TRBV11-1	TRBJ1-4	-	CASSFAGASEKLFF	TGTGCCAGCAGCTTTGCAGGGGCGAGCGAAAAACTGTTTTTT
-	13	TRBV2	TRBJ1-4	-	CASSALGSEKLFF	TGTGCCAGCTCGGCCCTCGGGAGTGAAAAACTGTTTTTT
TRBD2	15	TRBV2	TRBJ2-3	-	CASKVAGRGTDTQYF	TGTGCCAGCAAAGTAGCGGGAAGAGGGACAGATACGCAGTATTTT
TRBD2	13	TRBV19	TRBJ2-7	-	CASSILAGMEQYF	TGTGCCAGTAGTATACTAGCGGGAATGGAGCAGTACTTC
-	14	TRBV2	TRBJ1-5	few	CASSGEGSNQPQHF	TGTGCCAGCAGTGGAGAGGGAAGCAATCAGCCCCAGCATTTT
TRBD2	15	TRBV7-9	TRBJ2-2	-	CASSQLAGDPGELFF	TGTGCCAGCAGCCAACTAGCGGGAGACCCCGGGGAGCTGTTTTTT
TRBD1	14	TRBV5-1	TRBJ2-5	-	CASELTGVQETQYF	TGCGCCAGCGAACTCACAGGGGTCCAAGAGACCCAGTACTTC
-	16	TRBV6-5	TRBJ1-6	-	CASSYPGQSYNSPLHF	TGTGCCAGCAGTTACCCGGGACAATCCTATAATTCACCCCTCCACTTT
-	15	TRBV6-2/TRBV6-3	TRBJ1-3	-	CASSITGISGNTIYF	TGTGCCAGCAGCATTACAGGGATCTCTGGAAACACCATATATTTT
TRBD1	12	TRBV5-1	TRBJ1-1	-	CASSLDRGRAFF	TGCGCCAGCAGCCTAGACAGGGGCCGAGCTTTCTTT
TRBD1	15	TRBV7-3	TRBJ2-7	-	CASSILGQGVGEQYF	TGTGCCAGCAGCATACTCGGACAGGGGGTGGGCGAGCAGTACTTC
TRBD1	13	TRBV28	TRBJ1-4	-	CASSSTGARKLFF	TGTGCCAGCAGTTCAACAGGGGCTAGGAAACTGTTTTTT
-	15	TRBV5-1	TRBJ2-5	-	CASSARSGNGETQYF	TGCGCCAGCAGCGCACGTAGCGGAAACGGGGAGACCCAGTACTTC
-	16	TRBV4-3	TRBJ1-2	once	CASSQGFRVANYGYTF	TGCGCCAGCAGCCAAGGCTTCAGGGTAGCTAACTATGGCTACACCTTC
TRBD1	14	TRBV28	TRBJ2-5	-	CASSQGQGPETQYF	TGTGCCAGCAGTCAGGGACAGGGCCCAGAGACCCAGTACTTC